A selection of T cell receptor beta chains follows, all from one sample in a study of blood T cell repertoires in COVID-19. Produced via immunoSEQ multiplex PCR; TCRdb's table is partial and in-frame only. The sample yields about 140,000 clones, 76% seen once. The specimen was peripheral blood. All receptors come from a woman aged 80 or older with active or convalescent COVID-19. The conserved cysteine and the conserved F or W are not part of the CDR3 here.

j_call: TRBJ1-5
v_call: TRBV29-1
cdr3_length: 11
cdr3_aa: SVDLGGNQPQH

j_call: TRBJ2-1
v_call: TRBV14
cdr3_length: 14
cdr3_aa: ASSLQPPTSGGPQF

j_call: TRBJ1-2
v_call: TRBV4-3
cdr3_length: 13
cdr3_aa: ASSLTGASNYGYT

j_call: TRBJ1-1
v_call: TRBV11-1
cdr3_length: 14
cdr3_aa: ASSRPRGTPGTEAF

j_call: TRBJ2-7
v_call: TRBV2
cdr3_length: 14
cdr3_aa: ASSEERGGRVGEQY

j_call: TRBJ2-7
v_call: TRBV12-3/TRBV12-4
cdr3_length: 11
cdr3_aa: ASTRGLGYEQY

j_call: TRBJ1-4
v_call: TRBV25-1
cdr3_length: 15
cdr3_aa: ASSDWPGGGVGEKLF

j_call: TRBJ1-2
v_call: TRBV7-2
cdr3_length: 12
cdr3_aa: ASSLGSPNYGYT

j_call: TRBJ1-2
v_call: TRBV6-1
cdr3_length: 14
cdr3_aa: ASSEEGTNLRYGYT

j_call: TRBJ1-1
v_call: TRBV12-3/TRBV12-4
cdr3_length: 11
cdr3_aa: ASSLVGLTEAF

j_call: TRBJ2-2
v_call: TRBV11-2
cdr3_length: 14
cdr3_aa: ASSSGTGVNTGELF

j_call: TRBJ2-7
v_call: TRBV19
cdr3_length: 12
cdr3_aa: ATRQAGLSYEQY

j_call: TRBJ1-5
v_call: TRBV28
cdr3_length: 13
cdr3_aa: ASSLAQGYNQPQH

j_call: TRBJ1-3
v_call: TRBV4-2
cdr3_length: 13
cdr3_aa: ASSQRTGDGNTIY

j_call: TRBJ1-1
v_call: TRBV2
cdr3_length: 12
cdr3_aa: ASRGGVFTTEAF

j_call: TRBJ2-1
v_call: TRBV29-1
cdr3_length: 10
cdr3_aa: SVVRGSNEQF

j_call: TRBJ2-1
v_call: TRBV5-1
cdr3_length: 17
cdr3_aa: ASSLQTSGGTPSYNEQF

j_call: TRBJ2-7
v_call: TRBV3-1/TRBV3-2
cdr3_length: 13
cdr3_aa: ASSQLAGVPYEQY

j_call: TRBJ2-3
v_call: TRBV6-2/TRBV6-3
cdr3_length: 13
cdr3_aa: ASSTGQIATDTQY

j_call: TRBJ2-2
v_call: TRBV6-4
cdr3_length: 14
cdr3_aa: ASSEVASGGTGELF

j_call: TRBJ1-2
v_call: TRBV6-4
cdr3_length: 11
cdr3_aa: ASSDSVGRFYT

j_call: TRBJ1-1
v_call: TRBV19
cdr3_length: 9
cdr3_aa: ASGWDSKAF

j_call: TRBJ1-2
v_call: TRBV6-5
cdr3_length: 13
cdr3_aa: ASREQGANNYGYT

j_call: TRBJ1-2
v_call: TRBV19
cdr3_length: 10
cdr3_aa: AMMDTSNGYT

j_call: TRBJ1-6
v_call: TRBV5-1
cdr3_length: 13
cdr3_aa: ASSVQDSGSSPLH

j_call: TRBJ2-5
v_call: TRBV7-9
cdr3_length: 13
cdr3_aa: ASSLLQGGSETQY

j_call: TRBJ1-2
v_call: TRBV28
cdr3_length: 12
cdr3_aa: ASRGGTFLYGYT

j_call: TRBJ2-1
v_call: TRBV12-3/TRBV12-4
cdr3_length: 11
cdr3_aa: ASSLRGHNEQF

j_call: TRBJ1-2
v_call: TRBV5-4
cdr3_length: 11
cdr3_aa: ASSLSFNLGYT

j_call: TRBJ1-5
v_call: TRBV12-5
cdr3_length: 11
cdr3_aa: ASGLQIKRAQH

j_call: TRBJ1-5
v_call: TRBV2
cdr3_length: 12
cdr3_aa: ASSGDRGNQPQH

j_call: TRBJ2-3
v_call: TRBV30
cdr3_length: 17
cdr3_aa: AWRGWLAGIGGSTDTQY